This note documents a single TCR beta chain sequence. The data belong to a study of shared clonotypes between healthy human individuals. The CDR3 has 16 amino acids. Germline CDR1 reads SGHNT; CDR2 reads YENEEA. J gave up 4 bases and V 5 bases, and 7 bases lay outside the gene matches. Naive CD8 populations comprised CD45RO-negative cells positively selected for CCR7, excluding terminally differentiated effector memory CD45RA+ cells. Some clones are missing from TCRdb's copy, which holds only in-frame ones; the method was immunoSEQ multiplex PCR. The sample has some 2,000,000 clones; roughly 95% are singletons.

This TCR was sampled from a man younger than 35 in good health. The chain couples TRBV11-3 to TRBJ2-1; the match to TRBD2 covers 11 bases. Sequenced input: naive CD8+ T cells sorted from blood. This chain's CDR3 is CASSPLAGGLYNEQFF. The CDR3 region has the DNA TGTGCCAGCAGCCCATTAGCGGGAGGGTTATACAATGAGCAGTTCTTC.